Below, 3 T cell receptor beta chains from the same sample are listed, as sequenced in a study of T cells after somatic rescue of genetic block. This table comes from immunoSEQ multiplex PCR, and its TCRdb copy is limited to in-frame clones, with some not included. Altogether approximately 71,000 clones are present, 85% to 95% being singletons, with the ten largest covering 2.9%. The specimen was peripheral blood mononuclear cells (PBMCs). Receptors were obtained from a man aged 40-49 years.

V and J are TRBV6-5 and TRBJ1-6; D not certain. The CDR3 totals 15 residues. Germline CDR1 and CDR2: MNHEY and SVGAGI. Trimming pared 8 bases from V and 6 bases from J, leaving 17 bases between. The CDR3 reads CASALGRTANSPLHF. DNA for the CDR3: TGTGCCAGCGCCCTGGGGAGGACCGCTAATTCACCCCTCCACTTT.

This CDR3 reads CASSSGGTATYEQYF. In nucleotides, the CDR3 is TGTGCCAGCAGCTCTGGAGGGACAGCCACCTACGAGCAGTACTTC. The chain links TRBV7-6 to TRBJ2-7, with a possible D match to TRBD1 (7 bases). From germline, CDR1 is SGHVS and CDR2 FNYEAQ. Trimming left V 4 bases short and J 2 bases short, with 15 bases between. This CDR3 comprises 15 residues.

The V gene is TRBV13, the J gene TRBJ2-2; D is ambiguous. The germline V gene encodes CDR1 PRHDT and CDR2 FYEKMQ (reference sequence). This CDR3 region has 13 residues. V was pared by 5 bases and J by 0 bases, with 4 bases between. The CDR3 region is CASSDTNTGELFF. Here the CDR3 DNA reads TGTGCCAGCAGCGACACGAACACCGGGGAGCTGTTTTTT.